This record covers a single TCR beta chain. The data are from a study of T cells in Graves' hyperthyroidism and ophthalmopathy. Template material for amplifying TCR beta CDR3 regions consisted of RNA transcripts. The HTBI primer set was used in a first-round RT-PCR of the TCR CDR3. TCRdb analysed the multiplex PCR reads with MiXCR anew, one entry per CDR3 protein. The table includes around 300,000 distinct CDR3 sequences, around 13% detected once. Germline lookup yields CDR1 SEHNR and CDR2 FQNEAQ (reference sequence). With V trimmed by 1 base and J by 10 bases, 8 bases remained unmatched. The CDR3 covers 16 residues.

The receptor comes from a woman aged 40 to 50 with Graves' hyperthyroidism. The sequencing sample was made of blood. This sequence joins TRBV7-9 and TRBJ1-6; 9 bases line up with TRBD1. CDR3 DNA: TGTGCCAGCAGCTTAGTTGGCGAGGGACAGGGCTCACCCCTCCACTTT. This gives the protein CASSLVGEGQGSPLHF.